The T cell receptor (beta chain) under discussion was sequenced for a study of T cell repertoires in cytomegalovirus infection. The wider study: Recently identified HLA-C-restricted CMV epitopes were used, and well-studied HLA-B-restricted CMV epitopes were used as well. Public TCR beta signatures marked donors with CMV infection and the matching HLA.

Study findings and constraints: CMV-specific TCR beta clonotypes restricted by HLA-C were the ones dominating the ex vivo response. Cumulative public TCR beta family frequency identified carriers of CMV plus the relevant HLA.

V lost 4 bases, J lost 1 base, and 12 bases lay in between. This CDR3 comprises 14 residues. CDR1 is SGHDT and CDR2 is YYEEEE in the germline V gene. This clonotype has only a few counts. Antigen unknown. One entry per CDR3 protein results from TCRdb running MiXCR on the reads. The data hold roughly 180,000 distinct CDR3 sequences, with less than 25% observed a single time. The chain combines TRBV5-6 with TRBJ2-7; D is ambiguous. Source: CD8+ T cells from cultured PBMCs, taken from culture after CMV antigen stimulation. This sequence originates from a human donor in good health (CMV status not recorded). Some clones in this sample may be carry-over from other donors' samples. CDR3 nucleotides: TGTGCCAGCAGCCTCCCGACGGAATCCTACGAGCAGTACTTC. Encoded protein: CASSLPTESYEQYF.